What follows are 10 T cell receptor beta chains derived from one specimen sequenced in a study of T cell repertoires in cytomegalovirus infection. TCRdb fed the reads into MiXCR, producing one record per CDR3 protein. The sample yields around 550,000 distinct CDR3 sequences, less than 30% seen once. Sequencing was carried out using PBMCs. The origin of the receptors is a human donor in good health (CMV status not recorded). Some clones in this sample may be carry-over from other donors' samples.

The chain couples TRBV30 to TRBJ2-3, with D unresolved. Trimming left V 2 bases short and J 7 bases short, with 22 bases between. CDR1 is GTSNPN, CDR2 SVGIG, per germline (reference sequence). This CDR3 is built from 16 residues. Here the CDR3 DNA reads TGTGCCTGGAGTCCTTCCCCCTACGCACCCCGACATACGCAGTATTTT. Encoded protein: CAWSPSPYAPRHTQYF. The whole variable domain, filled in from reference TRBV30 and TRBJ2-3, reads SQTIHQWPATLVQPVGSPLSLECTVEGTSNPNLYWYRQAAGRGLQLLFYSVGIGQISSEVPQNLSASRPQDRQFILSSKKLLLSDSGFYLCAWSPSPYAPRHTQYFGPGTRLTVL.

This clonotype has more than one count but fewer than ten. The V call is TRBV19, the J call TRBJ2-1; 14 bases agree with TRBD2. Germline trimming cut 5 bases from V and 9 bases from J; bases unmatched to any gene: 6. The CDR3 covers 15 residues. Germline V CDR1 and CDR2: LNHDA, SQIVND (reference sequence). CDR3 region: CASSETSGGVGEQFF. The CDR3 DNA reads TGTGCCAGTAGTGAGACTAGCGGGGGGGTGGGTGAGCAGTTCTTC.

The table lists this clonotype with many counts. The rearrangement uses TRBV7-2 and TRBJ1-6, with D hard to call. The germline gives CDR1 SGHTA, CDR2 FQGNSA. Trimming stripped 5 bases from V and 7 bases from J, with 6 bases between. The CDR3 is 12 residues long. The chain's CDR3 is CASSTTNSPLHF. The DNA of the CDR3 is TGTGCCAGCAGCACAACAAATTCACCCCTCCACTTT. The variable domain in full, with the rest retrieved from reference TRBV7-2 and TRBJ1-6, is GAGVSQSPSNKVTEKGKDVELRCDPISGHTALYWYRQSLGQGLEFLIYFQGNSAPDKSGLPSDRFSAERTGGSVSTLTIQRTQQEDSAVYLCASSTTNSPLHFGNGTRLTVT.

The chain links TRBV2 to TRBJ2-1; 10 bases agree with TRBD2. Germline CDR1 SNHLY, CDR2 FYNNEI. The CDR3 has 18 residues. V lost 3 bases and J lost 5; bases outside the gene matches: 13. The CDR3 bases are TGTGCCAGCAGTGATGCACTAGCGGGATTGGTCGTGGACAATGAGCAGTTCTTC. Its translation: CASSDALAGLVVDNEQFF.

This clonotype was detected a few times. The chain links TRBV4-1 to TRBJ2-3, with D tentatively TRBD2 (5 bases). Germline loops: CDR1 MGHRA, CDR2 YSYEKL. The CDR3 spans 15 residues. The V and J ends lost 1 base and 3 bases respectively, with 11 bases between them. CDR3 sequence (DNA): TGCGCCAGCAGCCAAGGGGTTAGCGAGACAGATACGCAGTATTTT. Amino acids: CASSQGVSETDTQYF.

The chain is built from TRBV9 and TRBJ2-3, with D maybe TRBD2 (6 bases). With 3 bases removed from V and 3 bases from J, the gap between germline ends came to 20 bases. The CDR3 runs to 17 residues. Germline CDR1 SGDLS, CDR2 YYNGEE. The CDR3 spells CASSASGGRRGTDTQYF. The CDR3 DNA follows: TGTGCCAGCAGCGCTTCTGGAGGGCGGCGGGGTACAGATACGCAGTATTTT. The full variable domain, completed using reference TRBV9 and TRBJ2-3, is DSGVTQTPKHLITATGQRVTLRCSPRSGDLSVYWYQQSLDQGLQFLIQYYNGEERAKGNILERFSAQQFPDLHSELNLSSLELGDSALYFCASSASGGRRGTDTQYFGPGTRLTVL.

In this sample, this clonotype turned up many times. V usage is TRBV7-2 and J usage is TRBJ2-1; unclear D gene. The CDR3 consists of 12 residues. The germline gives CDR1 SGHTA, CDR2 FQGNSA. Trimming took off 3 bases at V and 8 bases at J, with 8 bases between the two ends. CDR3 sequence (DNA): TGTGCCAGCAGCTTCGTGACCCATGAGCAGTTCTTC. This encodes CASSFVTHEQFF.

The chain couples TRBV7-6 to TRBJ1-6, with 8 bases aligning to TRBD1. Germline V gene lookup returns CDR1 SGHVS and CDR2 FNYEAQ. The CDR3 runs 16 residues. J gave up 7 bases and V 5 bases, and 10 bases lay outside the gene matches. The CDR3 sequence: CASSTGQGSGNSPLHF. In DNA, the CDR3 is TGTGCCAGCAGCACCGGACAGGGATCGGGAAATTCACCCCTCCACTTT.

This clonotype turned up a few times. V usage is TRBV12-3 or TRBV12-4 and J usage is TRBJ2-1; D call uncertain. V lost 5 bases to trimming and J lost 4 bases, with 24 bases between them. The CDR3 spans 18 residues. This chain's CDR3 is CASSPLSAVRTPYNEQFF. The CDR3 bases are TGTGCCAGCAGTCCTCTCTCTGCTGTTAGAACCCCTTACAATGAGCAGTTCTTC.

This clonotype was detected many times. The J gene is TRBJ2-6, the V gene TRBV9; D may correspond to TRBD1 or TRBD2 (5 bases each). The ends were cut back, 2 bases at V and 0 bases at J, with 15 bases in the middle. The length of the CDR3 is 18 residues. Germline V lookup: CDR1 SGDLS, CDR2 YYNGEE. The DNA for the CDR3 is TGTGCCAGCAGCGTCACCGGGACGCCTGTCTCTGGGGCCAACGTCCTGACTTTC. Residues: CASSVTGTPVSGANVLTF.